Listed here are 18 T cell receptor beta chains from one sample, sequenced in a study of T cells in localized non-small cell lung cancer. Sequencing was performed with immunoSEQ multiplex PCR; in TCRdb, only in-frame clones are kept and a portion is missing. The table includes fewer than 35,000 clones, about 89% detected once. The source material was peripheral blood, sampled before any cancer treatment. The receptors were gathered from a female donor older than 55 with stage I lung adenocarcinoma.

V gene TRBV19 combines with J gene TRBJ1-1; D is ambiguous. Per the germline V gene, CDR1 is LNHDA and CDR2 is SQIVND (reference sequence). The CDR3 sequence is 12 residues long. The ends were cut back, 6 bases at V and 1 base at J, with 6 bases in the middle. CDR3 residues: CASRYQNTEAFF. For the CDR3, the DNA is TGTGCCAGTAGATATCAGAACACTGAAGCTTTCTTT.

This clone was seen more than once but under ten times. The rearrangement joins TRBV19 to TRBJ2-7, with 9 bases matching TRBD2. Germline values: CDR1 LNHDA, CDR2 SQIVND (reference sequence). The junction had 2 bases not matched to a gene; V was cut back by 0 bases and J by 2 bases. The CDR3 has 15 amino acids. For the CDR3, the DNA is TGTGCCAGTAGTATAGAGGCTAGCGGGACCTACGAGCAGTACTTC. Residues: CASSIEASGTYEQYF.

This chain connects TRBV5-4 to TRBJ1-3, with TRBD1 matching over 9 bases. This CDR3 spans 15 amino acids. Trimming removed 3 bases from V and 8 bases from J; junction bases left unmatched: 9. CDR1 is SGHNT, CDR2 YYREEE, per germline (reference sequence). CDR3 in DNA: TGTGCCAGCAGCTCCCCGGGACAGGGTAGGGACACCATATATTTT. Translating gives CASSSPGQGRDTIYF.

The chain carries TRBV19 and TRBJ1-2, with D perhaps matching TRBD1 (6 bases). CDR1 LNHDA and CDR2 SQIVND come from the germline V gene (reference sequence). V was shortened by 9 bases and J by 5 bases, with 19 bases between the two germline ends. The CDR3 has 14 amino acids. Here the CDR3 reads CASRKAGTTYGYTF. CDR3 DNA: TGTGCCAGCCGAAAAGCCGGGACAACGTATGGCTACACCTTC.

CDR3: CASSPSTVTYEQYF. Here the CDR3 DNA reads TGTGCCAGCTCACCTTCGACGGTTACCTACGAGCAGTACTTC. The V gene is TRBV18, the J gene TRBJ2-7; the D is unclear. Germline V gene lookup returns CDR1 KGHSH and CDR2 LQKENI. V lost 3 bases and J lost 2, with 11 bases in between. This CDR3 has 14 residues.

This clone was picked up a small number of times. This chain links TRBV30 with TRBJ1-3; D is unresolved. CDR3 length: 13 amino acids. Trimming took 3 bases from V and 2 from J, leaving 8 bases between them. Looked up from germline, CDR1 is GTSNPN and CDR2 is SVGIG (reference sequence). The DNA of the CDR3 is TGTGCCTGGAGGTTGGGAGCTGGAAACACCATATATTTT. Amino acids: CAWRLGAGNTIYF.

V and J are TRBV16 and TRBJ1-2; D is perhaps TRBD1 (5 bases). The CDR3 loop spans 14 amino acids. The ends were cut back, 0 bases at V and 5 bases at J, with 10 bases in the middle. The V gene's germline CDR1 is KGHSY and CDR2 FQNENV. CDR3 nucleotide sequence: TGTGCCAGCAGCCAATCATCAGGGCCGTATGGCTACACCTTC. This translates into CASSQSSGPYGYTF.

The rearrangement uses TRBV5-1 and TRBJ2-1; a possible D gene is TRBD2 (6 bases). V was pared by 0 bases and J by 7 bases, with 17 bases between. The CDR3 has 16 amino acids. Germline V gene sequence: CDR1 SGHRS, CDR2 YFSETQ. In DNA, the CDR3 is TGCGCCAGCAGCTTGGACGGCGGGACGGGCCCTAATGAGCAGTTCTTC. Its protein is CASSLDGGTGPNEQFF. The full variable domain, rest sourced from reference TRBV5-1 and TRBJ2-1, is KAGVTQTPRYLIKTRGQQVTLSCSPISGHRSVSWYQQTPGQGLQFLFEYFSETQRNKGNFPGRFSGRQFSNSRSEMNVSTLELGDSALYLCASSLDGGTGPNEQFFGPGTRLTVL.

This chain links TRBV28 with TRBJ2-3; 10 nucleotides agree with TRBD2. V shed 8 bases and J 1 base; nucleotides not matched to a gene: 6. This CDR3 is 15 amino acids long. The germline V gene has CDR1 MDHEN and CDR2 SYDVKM. The CDR3 is CASQTGTSGTDTQYF. The CDR3 DNA reads as TGTGCCAGCCAGACCGGGACTAGCGGCACAGATACGCAGTATTTT.

The V and J genes are TRBV27 and TRBJ2-6; a weak D match, TRBD1 (5 bases). The CDR3 covers 16 residues. Looked up from germline, CDR1 is MNHEY and CDR2 is SMNVEV (reference sequence). V shed 5 bases and J shed 2 bases, with 13 bases lying between them. CDR3 amino acids: CASSPTAYPGANVLTF. CDR3 DNA sequence: TGTGCCAGCAGTCCGACAGCGTACCCTGGGGCCAACGTCCTGACTTTC.

The chain uses TRBV2 and TRBJ2-3; D gene ambiguous. The germline CDR1 and CDR2 sequences are SNHLY and FYNNEI. With 1 base removed from V and 1 base from J, the gap between germline ends came to 6 bases. The CDR3 sequence is 14 residues long. CDR3 DNA: TGTGCCAGCAGTGAAGGCAGCGGCACAGATACGCAGTATTTT. Protein sequence: CASSEGSGTDTQYF. Variable domain in full (rest from reference TRBV2 and TRBJ2-3): EPEVTQTPSHQVTQMGQEVILRCVPISNHLYFYWYRQILGQKVEFLVSFYNNEISEKSEIFDDQFSVERPDGSNFTLKIRSTKLEDSAMYFCASSEGSGTDTQYFGPGTRLTVL.

CDR3 nucleotide sequence: TGTGCCAGCAGCTTAGGTCGCAGGAGGGAGCAGTTCTTC. Its protein is CASSLGRRREQFF. This chain joins TRBV7-8 and TRBJ2-1; the D gene is possibly TRBD2 (5 bases). V shed 1 base and J shed 10 bases, with 11 bases lying between them. The CDR3 totals 13 residues. Germline V gene lookup returns CDR1 SGHVS and CDR2 FQNEAQ.

The V and J genes are TRBV5-1 and TRBJ2-7; D possibly corresponds to TRBD1 (6 bases). The CDR3 sequence is 14 residues long. Deletions cut 4 bases from V and 2 bases from J, with 13 bases between. Germline lookup yields CDR1 SGHRS and CDR2 YFSETQ. The CDR3: CASSPLDSAYEQYF. DNA of the CDR3: TGCGCCAGCAGCCCTTTGGACAGCGCCTACGAGCAGTACTTC.

The CDR3 here is CASSLLGGVGGYTF. Written as DNA, the CDR3 is TGTGCCAGCAGTTTATTGGGCGGAGTAGGTGGCTACACCTTC. The V and J genes are TRBV27 and TRBJ1-2; D call uncertain. Germline-derived CDR1 and CDR2 are MNHEY and SMNVEV (reference sequence). V dropped 1 base and J dropped 7 bases, with 13 bases sitting between them. This CDR3 has 14 amino acids.

J is TRBJ2-7 and V is TRBV7-2, with a tentative D call TRBD2 (5 bases). Germline CDR1 is SGHTA and CDR2 is FQGNSA. This CDR3 is built from 14 residues. The germline V and J ends were trimmed by 1 base and 0 bases, with 7 bases remaining between them. The CDR3 DNA is TGTGCCAGCAGCTTAGGCGCGGGCTCCTACGAGCAGTACTTC. Protein product: CASSLGAGSYEQYF.

This chain uses TRBV5-1 with TRBJ2-1, with D tentatively TRBD1 (6 bases). V dropped 1 base and J dropped 6 bases, with 11 bases sitting between them. The CDR3 runs 14 residues. Germline V lookup: CDR1 SGHRS, CDR2 YFSETQ. CDR3 sequence (DNA): TGCGCCAGCAGCTTGAGTCAGGGGAGCAATGAGCAGTTCTTC. Protein product: CASSLSQGSNEQFF.

The genes are TRBV27 and TRBJ2-3, with 9 nucleotides matching TRBD1. The germline V gene encodes CDR1 MNHEY and CDR2 SMNVEV (reference sequence). This CDR3 comprises 19 residues. V was clipped by 0 bases and J by 2 bases; unmatched bases: 12. This CDR3 reads CASSLSWGRGQGITDTQYF. The CDR3 DNA follows: TGTGCCAGCAGTTTATCGTGGGGACGGGGACAGGGAATCACAGATACGCAGTATTTT.

The CDR3 loop is CASMERVAADTQYF. The CDR3 nucleotides are TGCGCCAGCATGGAGCGGGTAGCGGCAGATACGCAGTATTTT. The J gene is TRBJ2-3, the V gene TRBV5-1; D might be TRBD2 (6 bases). The CDR3 spans 14 residues. Trimming left V 6 bases short and J 4 bases short, with 15 bases between. Germline CDR1 reads SGHRS; CDR2 reads YFSETQ.